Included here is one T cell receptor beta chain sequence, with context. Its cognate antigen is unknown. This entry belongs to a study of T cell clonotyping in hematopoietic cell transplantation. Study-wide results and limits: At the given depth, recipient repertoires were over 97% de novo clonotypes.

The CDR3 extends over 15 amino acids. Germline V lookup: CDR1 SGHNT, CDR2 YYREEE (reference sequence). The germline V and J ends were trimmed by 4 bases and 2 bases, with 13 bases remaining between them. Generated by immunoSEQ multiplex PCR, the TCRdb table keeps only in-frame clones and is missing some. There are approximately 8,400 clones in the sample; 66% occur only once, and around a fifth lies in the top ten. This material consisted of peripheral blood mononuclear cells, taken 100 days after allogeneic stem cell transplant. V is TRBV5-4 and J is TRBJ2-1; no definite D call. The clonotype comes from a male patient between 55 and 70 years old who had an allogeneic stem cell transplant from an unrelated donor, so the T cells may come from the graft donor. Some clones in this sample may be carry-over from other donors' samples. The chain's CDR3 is CASSPGTGTYNEQFF. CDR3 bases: TGTGCCAGCAGCCCGGGCACGGGCACCTACAATGAGCAGTTCTTC.